Listed here are 32 T cell receptor beta chains from one sample, sequenced in a study of T cell responses to AZD1222 COVID-19 vaccine. The assay was immunoSEQ multiplex PCR, and TCRdb's table has in-frame clones only and misses some. This table has 130,000 to 150,000 clones, approximately 92% appearing once. The sequences come from peripheral blood, collected on day 0 of AZD1222 vaccination. The source of these receptors is an adult in good health.

The chain uses TRBV10-3 and TRBJ1-4, with D possibly matching TRBD1 (6 bases). Germline V gives CDR1 ENHRY, CDR2 SYGVKD. CDR3 length: 13 residues. The ends were cut back, 10 bases at V and 8 bases at J, with 17 bases in the middle. The CDR3 is CATQTQGGEKLFF. The CDR3 region has the DNA TGTGCCACCCAAACACAGGGAGGGGAAAAACTGTTTTTT.

This chain uses TRBV10-1 with TRBJ2-1, with 8 bases matching TRBD2. Trimming at V came to 0 bases and at J to 3 bases, leaving 4 bases not matched to a gene. This CDR3 is built from 16 residues. CDR1 is WNHNN, CDR2 SYGVQD, per germline (reference sequence). CDR3 region: CASSESIAGFYNEQFF. The CDR3 coding sequence is TGCGCCAGCAGTGAGTCTATAGCGGGATTCTACAATGAGCAGTTCTTC.

CDR3 bases: TGTGCCACCAGCAGAGAAGGGAGAGAGCAGTACTTC. As protein: CATSREGREQYF. This chain connects TRBV15 to TRBJ2-7, with TRBD2 as a possible D gene (5 bases). Deletions cut 0 bases from V and 7 bases from J, with 7 bases between. The CDR3 is 12 residues long. Germline V gives CDR1 LNHNV, CDR2 YYDKDF (reference sequence).

The chain uses TRBV3-1 (or the pseudogene TRBV3-2) and TRBJ2-7; D is unresolved. This CDR3 is 15 amino acids long. The ends were cut back, 1 base at V and 0 bases at J, with 10 bases in the middle. CDR1 is LGHDT and CDR2 is YNNKEL in the germline V gene (reference sequence). The CDR3 here is CASSQARAFSYEQYF. The CDR3, as DNA: TGTGCCAGCAGCCAAGCCCGGGCCTTCTCCTACGAGCAGTACTTC.

The chain employs TRBV4-2 and TRBJ2-7; 11 bases align to TRBD1. The CDR3 totals 16 residues. The V gene's germline CDR1 is LGHNA and CDR2 YNFKEQ. V lost 0 bases to trimming and J lost 2 bases; unmatched junction nucleotides: 3. The CDR3 nucleotides are TGTGCCAGCAGCCAAGATAGGACAGGGGGCCCCTACGAGCAGTACTTC. As protein: CASSQDRTGGPYEQYF.

In this sample, this clone turned up a few times. The V gene is TRBV5-4, the J gene TRBJ1-2, with D possibly matching TRBD1 (5 bases). The CDR3 has 14 residues. Deletions cut 0 bases from V and 7 bases from J, with 13 bases between. Germline-derived CDR1 and CDR2 are SGHNT and YYREEE (reference sequence). CDR3 loop: CASSLGAGQVGYTF. DNA for the CDR3: TGTGCCAGCAGCTTGGGGGCAGGGCAAGTTGGCTACACCTTC.

The chain joins TRBV6-4 to TRBJ1-6; D remains ambiguous. This CDR3 region has 14 residues. Trimming shortened V by 9 bases and J by 1 base, and 10 bases separated the two germline ends. Germline lookup yields CDR1 MRHNA and CDR2 SNTAGT. CDR3 bases: TGTGCCAGGTTAGAGTTGTCCTATAATTCACCCCTCCACTTT. It encodes CARLELSYNSPLHF.

This clone has a handful of counts. CDR3 coding DNA: TGTGCCAGCAGATCCTCGCGGGGGAGGAACTACGAGCAGTACTTC. It specifies CASRSSRGRNYEQYF. The genes are TRBV7-9 and TRBJ2-7; 7 bases match TRBD2. The CDR3 contains 15 residues. Germline V gene data show CDR1 as SEHNR and CDR2 as FQNEAQ (reference sequence). V lost 6 bases to trimming and J lost 3 bases; unmatched junction nucleotides: 11.

The chain uses TRBV15 and TRBJ1-3; a weak D match, TRBD1 (6 bases). Looked up from germline, CDR1 is LNHNV and CDR2 is YYDKDF (reference sequence). The V end was cut by 0 bases, the J end by 0 bases, with 15 bases between. This CDR3 region has 18 residues. CDR3 DNA: TGTGCCACCAGCAGAGAAATTCGAACAGGGCGCTCTGGAAACACCATATATTTT. Protein: CATSREIRTGRSGNTIYF. The full variable domain, completed using reference TRBV15 and TRBJ1-3, is DAMVIQNPRYQVTQFGKPVTLSCSQTLNHNVMYWYQQKSSQAPKLLFHYYDKDFNNEADTPDNFQSRRPNTSFCFLDIRSPGLGDTAMYLCATSREIRTGRSGNTIYFGEGSWLTVV.

The chain links TRBV7-9 to TRBJ1-1; 7 positions agree with TRBD1. V trimming: 1 base; J trimming: 1 base; junction bases outside the gene matches: 3. The CDR3 extends over 15 amino acids. Germline CDR1 SEHNR, CDR2 FQNEAQ (reference sequence). This CDR3 is CASSLEKGANTEAFF. The CDR3 DNA sequence: TGTGCCAGCAGCTTAGAAAAGGGGGCGAACACTGAAGCTTTCTTT. Filled out from reference TRBV7-9 and TRBJ1-1, the complete variable domain reads DTGVSQNPRHKITKRGQNVTFRCDPISEHNRLYWYRQTLGQGPEFLTYFQNEAQLEKSRLLSDRFSAERPKGSFSTLEIQRTEQGDSAMYLCASSLEKGANTEAFFGQGTRLTVV.

This rearrangement joins TRBV6-5 to TRBJ2-7; D is ambiguous. From germline, CDR1 is MNHEY and CDR2 SVGAGI. Trimming took off 5 bases at V and 4 bases at J, with 9 bases between the two ends. CDR3 length: 12 amino acids. The CDR3 DNA follows: TGTGCCAGCAGTATGGTGATTTACGAGCAGTACTTC. The encoded protein is CASSMVIYEQYF.

This chain connects TRBV10-3 to TRBJ1-4, with D maybe TRBD1 (6 bases). V lost 2 bases and J 8 bases, leaving 6 bases between the germline ends. Germline V CDR1 and CDR2: ENHRY, SYGVKD. The CDR3 contains 12 residues. This chain's CDR3 is CAISEDREKLFF. DNA of the CDR3: TGTGCCATCAGTGAGGACAGGGAAAAACTGTTTTTT.

A few counts support this clone. CDR3 in amino acids: CASGPQGATEAFF. CDR3 DNA sequence: TGTGCCAGCGGGCCACAGGGGGCCACTGAAGCTTTCTTT. V is TRBV5-4 and J is TRBJ1-1; TRBD1 aligns across 9 bases. CDR1 SGHNT and CDR2 YYREEE come from the germline V gene (reference sequence). Trimming at V came to 7 bases and at J to 4 bases, leaving 5 bases not matched to a gene. The CDR3 sequence is 13 residues long.

This chain uses TRBV29-1 with TRBJ1-1; D gene uncertain. Germline V gives CDR1 SQVTM, CDR2 ANQGSEA. The CDR3 is 12 residues long. V was cut by 6 bases and J by 3 bases, with 11 bases left in between. The CDR3 protein is CSVAKDHTEAFF. The CDR3 DNA reads TGCAGCGTGGCAAAAGATCACACTGAAGCTTTCTTT.

The genes are TRBV19 and TRBJ1-2; no clear D. The V gene's germline CDR1 is LNHDA and CDR2 SQIVND (reference sequence). Trimming removed 2 bases from V and 1 base from J, with 11 bases in between. This CDR3 is 15 amino acids long. The DNA for the CDR3 is TGTGCCAGTAGTATATCCCTCAGCCTTAACTATGGCTACACCTTC. This encodes CASSISLSLNYGYTF.

The V call is TRBV2, the J call TRBJ1-1; D possibly corresponds to TRBD1 (6 bases). Trimming shortened V by 10 bases and J by 0 bases, and 12 bases separated the two germline ends. Looked up from germline, CDR1 is SNHLY and CDR2 is FYNNEI. This CDR3 has 13 residues. As DNA, the CDR3 is TGTGCCAACAGACAGGAATTGAACACTGAAGCTTTCTTT. This codes for CANRQELNTEAFF.

The V call is TRBV6-5, the J call TRBJ2-7, with a tentative D call TRBD2 (6 bases). This CDR3 has 14 residues. Germline CDR1 and CDR2: MNHEY and SVGAGI. V was cut by 8 bases and J by 0 bases, with 14 bases left in between. The CDR3 region has the DNA TGTGCCAGCCACGACGGGGACTTCTCCTACGAGCAGTACTTC. This gives the protein CASHDGDFSYEQYF.

The rearrangement links TRBV2 to TRBJ2-1; 14 positions agree with TRBD2. This CDR3 region has 15 residues. V lost 5 bases and J lost 10; bases outside the gene matches: 7. Germline assignment: CDR1 SNHLY and CDR2 FYNNEI. CDR3 residues: CASSPGLAGVGEQFF. CDR3 DNA: TGTGCCAGCAGTCCGGGACTAGCGGGAGTCGGGGAGCAGTTCTTC.

The chain employs TRBV6-1 and TRBJ2-2; 7 bases fit TRBD2. CDR1 MNHNS and CDR2 SASEGT come from the germline V gene. V shed 6 bases and J 3 bases; nucleotides not matched to a gene: 7. This CDR3 has 15 amino acids. DNA of the CDR3: TGTGCCAGCAGCCGACTAGCTCGGGACACCGGGGAGCTGTTTTTT. Translation gives CASSRLARDTGELFF.

The gene calls are TRBV10-1 and TRBJ2-2; D is possibly TRBD2 (5 bases). The CDR3 is 13 amino acids. In germline, CDR1 is WNHNN, CDR2 SYGVQD (reference sequence). V was clipped by 5 bases and J by 7 bases, with 11 bases between them. The DNA of the CDR3 is TGCGCCAGCAGTCGAGGGAAAGGCGGGGAGCTGTTTTTT. It encodes CASSRGKGGELFF.

The rearrangement links TRBV28 to TRBJ1-2, with 8 nucleotides matching TRBD1. The CDR3 has 15 amino acids. The V segment lost 2 bases and the J segment 4 bases; nucleotides outside the gene matches: 6. Germline values: CDR1 MDHEN, CDR2 SYDVKM. CDR3 region: CASSLSQGAPYGYTF. CDR3 bases: TGTGCCAGCAGTTTAAGTCAGGGGGCCCCCTATGGCTACACCTTC.

This sequence joins TRBV5-4 and TRBJ1-1, with D unresolved. The CDR3 consists of 15 residues. Per the germline V gene, CDR1 is SGHNT and CDR2 is YYREEE (reference sequence). V was pared by 0 bases and J by 8 bases, with 17 bases between. CDR3 bases: TGTGCCAGCAGCTTGGATTCAGTACCGGATAGGGAAGCTTTCTTT. Translation: CASSLDSVPDREAFF.

The chain links TRBV7-9 to TRBJ1-1; 9 nucleotides align to TRBD1. The V segment lost 2 bases and the J segment 1 base; nucleotides outside the gene matches: 2. CDR3 size: 15 residues. Looked up from germline, CDR1 is SEHNR and CDR2 is FQNEAQ (reference sequence). The CDR3 sequence is CASSLQGQGNTEAFF. DNA of the CDR3: TGTGCCAGCAGCTTACAGGGACAGGGGAACACTGAAGCTTTCTTT.

The V gene is TRBV5-1, the J gene TRBJ2-3; no definite D call. V dropped 4 bases and J dropped 3 bases, with 12 bases sitting between them. Germline V gene data show CDR1 as SGHRS and CDR2 as YFSETQ. The CDR3 has 14 amino acids. The CDR3 region has the DNA TGCGCCAGCAGCCAGGCACACGGGACAGATACGCAGTATTTT. It specifies CASSQAHGTDTQYF.

In its sample, this clone was seen a few times. CDR3 amino acids: CASSLAGLPSYEQYF. The CDR3 region has the DNA TGTGCCAGCAGCCTAGCGGGGCTACCTTCCTACGAGCAGTACTTC. This rearrangement joins TRBV11-3 to TRBJ2-7, with 9 bases identical to TRBD2. The CDR3 covers 15 residues. Unmatched junction bases numbered 6, after V lost 5 bases and J lost 1 base. The germline V gene has CDR1 SGHNT and CDR2 YENEEA.

The chain uses TRBV6-2 or TRBV6-3 and TRBJ1-4; weak D call: TRBD1 (5 bases). This CDR3 contains 14 residues. Deletions cut 3 bases from V and 8 bases from J, with 13 bases between. Germline values: CDR1 MNHEY, CDR2 SVGEGT. The CDR3 sequence is CASSYWGIREKLFF. In DNA form, the CDR3 reads TGTGCCAGCAGTTATTGGGGGATTCGAGAAAAACTGTTTTTT.

The chain employs TRBV6-1 and TRBJ2-5, with 9 bases aligning to TRBD2. Germline values: CDR1 MNHNS, CDR2 SASEGT. CDR3 length equals 14 residues. The J segment lost 5 bases and the V segment lost 3 bases, leaving 4 bases of the junction unmatched. The CDR3 nucleotides are TGTGCCAGCAGTGAGGGACTAGCTTTTGAGACCCAGTACTTC. It specifies CASSEGLAFETQYF.

The gene calls are TRBV3-1 (or the pseudogene TRBV3-2) and TRBJ1-2; weak D call: TRBD1 (6 bases). Trimming took off 1 base at V and 10 bases at J, with 16 bases between the two ends. CDR3 length equals 14 residues. Germline CDR1 LGHDT, CDR2 YNNKEL (reference sequence). The CDR3: CASSQVRGPGHYTF. The CDR3 region has the DNA TGTGCCAGCAGCCAAGTTCGAGGACCGGGACACTACACCTTC.

The gene calls are TRBV6-5 and TRBJ1-6, with a tentative D call TRBD1 (6 bases). The V gene's germline CDR1 is MNHEY and CDR2 SVGAGI. Trimming cost V 9 bases and J 6 bases, with 12 bases left between them. The CDR3 has 13 residues. Here the CDR3 reads CASGGQRNSPLHF. For the CDR3, the DNA is TGTGCCAGTGGGGGGCAGCGTAATTCACCCCTCCACTTT.

The V call is TRBV5-1, the J call TRBJ1-2, with D maybe TRBD1 (5 bases). V lost 4 bases, J lost 4 bases, and 11 bases lay in between. The CDR3 runs to 13 residues. The germline V gene has CDR1 SGHRS and CDR2 YFSETQ. The DNA of the CDR3 is TGCGCCAGCAGCCTAGGGGAGGGCTATGGCTACACCTTC. Translated: CASSLGEGYGYTF.

This chain connects TRBV20-1 to TRBJ2-7; D call uncertain. CDR1 is DFQATT and CDR2 is SNEGSKA in the germline V gene (reference sequence). The CDR3 has 10 amino acids. The V and J ends lost 1 base and 9 bases respectively, with 7 bases between them. CDR3 loop: CSARGVVQYF. CDR3 DNA: TGCAGTGCTAGAGGCGTCGTGCAGTACTTC.

The CDR3 loop reads CASSYRGGRGTGELFF. The CDR3 DNA sequence: TGTGCCAGCAGTTACAGGGGGGGGAGGGGCACCGGGGAGCTGTTTTTT. This chain connects TRBV6-2 or TRBV6-3 to TRBJ2-2; D is possibly TRBD2 (7 bases). Deletions cut 2 bases from V and 4 bases from J, with 14 bases between. This CDR3 has 16 residues. The germline V gene encodes CDR1 MNHEY and CDR2 SVGEGT.